The T cell receptor (beta chain) under discussion was sequenced for a study of cytomegalovirus exposure and HLA in healthy donors. PCR was performed using 60 Vbeta and 13 Jbeta primers. TCRdb's copy holds only in-frame clones and misses some; the assay was immunoSEQ multiplex PCR. The sample table includes 160,000 or so clones. Trimming took 6 bases from V and 0 from J, leaving 12 bases between them. Germline lookup yields CDR1 MNHNS and CDR2 SASEGT. The CDR3 loop spans 15 amino acids. The source of this sequence is a man aged 25-45 years in good health and CMV-seronegative. The sample was PBMCs. The chain couples TRBV6-1 to TRBJ1-3, with D perhaps TRBD1 (5 bases). CDR3 sequence (DNA): TGTGCCAGCAGCCCGGTAGGGGACTCTGGAAACACCATATATTTT. Its protein is CASSPVGDSGNTIYF.